This T cell receptor (beta chain) was captured in a study of beta chain features in type 1 diabetes. This clone was seen a handful of times. Its specificity is not known. This CDR3 has 16 amino acids. The trim removed 2 bases at V and 4 bases at J, leaving 8 bases unmatched. From germline, CDR1 is LGHNA and CDR2 YNFKEQ. The sequenced template was cDNA made from the entire isolated RNA. Profiled with immunoSEQ multiplex PCR; TCRdb holds only in-frame clones, not every one. The sample carries about 160,000 clones, 8.5% to 10% recorded once. Study-level results: Shortening that was moderate but significant affected the TCRB CDR3s of Type 1 diabetes patients in all four CD4+ subsets.

The sample comprised central memory CD4+ T cells from blood. The sequence derives from a woman under 40 with type 1 diabetes. The chain couples TRBV4-2 to TRBJ2-3, with 8 bases that match TRBD2. CDR3 sequence (DNA): TGTGCCAGCAGCCAATCGAACGGGAGGGGCGCAGATACGCAGTATTTT. Its protein product is CASSQSNGRGADTQYF.